The clone carrying this T cell receptor (beta chain) was detected a few times. The data are from a study of T cell responses to AZD1222 COVID-19 vaccine. Germline CDR1 SGHAT, CDR2 FQNNGV. CDR3 length equals 15 residues. V shed 5 bases and J 2 bases; nucleotides not matched to a gene: 8. The method was immunoSEQ multiplex PCR; TCRdb's version includes in-frame clones alone and lacks a portion of them. The table lists 130,000 to 150,000 clones, approximately 90% of them singletons, with 5.2% in the top ten. This receptor was obtained from an adult in good health. Specimen: peripheral blood, collected on day 0 of AZD1222 vaccination. The genes are TRBV11-2 and TRBJ2-5; TRBD2 matches 7 bases. CDR3 loop: CASSPGLGPQETQYF. The CDR3 nucleotides are TGTGCCAGCAGCCCTGGACTAGGCCCACAAGAGACCCAGTACTTC.